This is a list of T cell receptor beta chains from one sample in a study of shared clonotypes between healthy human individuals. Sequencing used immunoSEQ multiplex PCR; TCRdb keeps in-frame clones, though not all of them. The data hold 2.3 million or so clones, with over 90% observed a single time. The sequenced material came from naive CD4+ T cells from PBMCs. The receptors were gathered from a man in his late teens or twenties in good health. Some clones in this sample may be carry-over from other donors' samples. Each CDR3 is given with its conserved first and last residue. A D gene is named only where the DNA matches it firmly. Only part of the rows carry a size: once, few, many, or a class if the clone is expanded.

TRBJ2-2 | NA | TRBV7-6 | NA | CASSSLVPSNTGELFF | TGTGCCAGCAGCTCTTTAGTCCCGTCGAACACCGGGGAGCTGTTTTTT
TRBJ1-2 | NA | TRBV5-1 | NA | CASSLGLASGYTF | TGCGCCAGCAGCTTGGGCCTAGCCTCTGGCTACACCTTC
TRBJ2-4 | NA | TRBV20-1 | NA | CSGGLQNIQYF | TGCAGTGGGGGACTCCAAAACATTCAGTACTTC
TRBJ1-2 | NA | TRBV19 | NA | CASSSGGLYNYGYIF | TGTGCCAGTAGCTCTGGGGGCCTTTATAACTATGGCTACATCTTC
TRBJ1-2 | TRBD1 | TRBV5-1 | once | CASSSQGFGGYTF | TGCGCCAGCAGCTCACAGGGGTTTGGTGGCTACACCTTC
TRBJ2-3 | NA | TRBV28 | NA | CASRLAGGHVTDTQYF | TGTGCCAGCCGGTTAGCCGGGGGCCATGTCACAGATACGCAGTATTTT
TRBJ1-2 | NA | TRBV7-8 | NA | CASSPGQWSYTF | TGTGCCAGCAGCCCGGGCCAATGGAGCTACACCTTC
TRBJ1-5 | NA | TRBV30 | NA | CAWSVTYHSNQPQHF | TGTGCCTGGAGTGTAACCTACCATAGCAATCAGCCCCAGCATTTT
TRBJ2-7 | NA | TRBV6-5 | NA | CASSYRGTGAYEQYF | TGTGCCAGCAGTTACAGGGGGACGGGCGCGTACGAGCAGTACTTC
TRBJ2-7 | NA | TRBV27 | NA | CASLEAAYEQYF | TGTGCCAGTCTAGAGGCAGCCTACGAGCAGTACTTC
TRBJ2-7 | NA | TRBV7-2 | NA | CASSGRRGYEQYF | TGTGCCAGCAGCGGCCGGAGAGGCTACGAGCAGTACTTC
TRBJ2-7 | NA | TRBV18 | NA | CASSLSRDSPAEQYF | TGTGCCAGCTCACTGTCACGGGACTCCCCTGCCGAGCAGTACTTC
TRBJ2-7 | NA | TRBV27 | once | CASSFVFGDEQYF | TGTGCCAGCAGTTTTGTGTTCGGAGACGAGCAGTACTTC
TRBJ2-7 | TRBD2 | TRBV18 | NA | CASSPEAGAYEQYF | TGTGCCAGCTCACCAGAGGCGGGAGCGTACGAGCAGTACTTC
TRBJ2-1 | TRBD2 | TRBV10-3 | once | CAIGGRATSGRKGEQFF | TGTGCCATCGGGGGGAGGGCGACTAGCGGGAGGAAGGGTGAGCAGTTCTTC
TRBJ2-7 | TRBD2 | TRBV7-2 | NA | CASTLGRLADEQYF | TGTGCCAGCACCTTAGGGAGACTAGCGGATGAGCAGTACTTC
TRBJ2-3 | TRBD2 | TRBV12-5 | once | CASGLGLADTDTQYF | TGTGCTAGTGGTTTGGGACTAGCGGACACAGATACGCAGTATTTT
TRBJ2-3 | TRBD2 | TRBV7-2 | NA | CASTPRASGTDTQYF | TGTGCCAGCACCCCCCGGGCTAGCGGTACAGATACGCAGTATTTT
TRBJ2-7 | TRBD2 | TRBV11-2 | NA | CASSMTSGSPYEQYF | TGTGCCAGCAGCATGACTAGCGGGAGCCCCTACGAGCAGTACTTC
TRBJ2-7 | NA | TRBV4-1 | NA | CASSQVSRVGYEQYF | TGCGCCAGCAGCCAAGTTTCCAGGGTGGGCTACGAGCAGTACTTC
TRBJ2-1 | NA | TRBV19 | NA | CASRNGGSYNEQFF | TGTGCCAGTAGAAATGGTGGGTCCTACAATGAGCAGTTCTTC
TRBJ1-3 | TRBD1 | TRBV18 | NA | CASSPGTGNSGNTIYF | TGTGCCAGCTCACCAGGGACAGGAAACTCTGGAAACACCATATATTTT
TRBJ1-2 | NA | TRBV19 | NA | CASSISTATYGYTF | TGTGCCAGTAGTATATCGACAGCAACCTATGGCTACACCTTC
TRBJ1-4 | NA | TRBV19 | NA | CATTGRPHEKLFF | TGTGCCACTACGGGCCGTCCCCATGAAAAACTGTTTTTT
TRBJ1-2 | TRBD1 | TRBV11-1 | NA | CASSLQGDYGYTF | TGTGCCAGCAGTCTGCAGGGGGACTATGGCTACACCTTC
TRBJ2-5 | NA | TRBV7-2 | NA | CASSRGHLRTQYF | TGTGCCAGCAGCCGCGGACACTTGAGGACCCAGTACTTC
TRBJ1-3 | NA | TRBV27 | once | CASSGDISGNTIYF | TGTGCCAGCAGTGGGGACATCTCTGGAAACACCATATATTTT
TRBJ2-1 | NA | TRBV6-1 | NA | CASSERIYREGNEQFF | TGTGCCAGCAGTGAACGGATTTACAGGGAGGGCAATGAGCAGTTCTTC
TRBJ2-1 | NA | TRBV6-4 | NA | CASSVSRVSYNEQFF | TGTGCCAGCAGTGTTTCCCGCGTATCCTACAATGAGCAGTTCTTC
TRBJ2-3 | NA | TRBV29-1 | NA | CSVERELTDTQYF | TGCAGCGTTGAAAGGGAGCTCACAGATACGCAGTATTTT
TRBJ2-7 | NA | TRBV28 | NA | CASRQTRRFYEQYF | TGTGCCAGCCGACAGACTCGGAGGTTCTACGAGCAGTACTTC
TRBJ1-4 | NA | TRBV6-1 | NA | CASSEGTRNEKLFF | TGTGCCAGCAGTGAAGGGACGCGGAATGAAAAACTGTTTTTT
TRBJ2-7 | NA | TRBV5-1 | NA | CASSFRGGRSYEQYF | TGCGCCAGCAGCTTCCGAGGCGGACGCTCCTACGAGCAGTACTTC
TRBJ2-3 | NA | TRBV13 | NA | CASSGVNTQYF | TGTGCCAGCAGCGGGGTTAATACGCAGTATTTT
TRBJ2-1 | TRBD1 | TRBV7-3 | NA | CASSQGQNVGEQFF | TGTGCCAGCAGCCAGGGACAGAACGTCGGTGAGCAGTTCTTC
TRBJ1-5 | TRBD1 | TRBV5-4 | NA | CASSENPGTVNQPQHF | TGTGCCAGCAGCGAAAATCCCGGGACAGTGAATCAGCCCCAGCATTTT